The sequence of this T cell receptor (beta chain) was determined in a study of blood T cell repertoires in COVID-19 (dated by TCRdb to 2018 to 2021). Regarding the study in general: Samples from collaborators originated in the United States, Italy and Spain and spanned both the acute and convalescent phases of COVID-19. The prospective study material was composed of cDNA or gDNA derived from T cells, B-cell-depleted T cells, or PBMCs. Subjects who had been exposed to COVID-19, were actively infected with it, or had recovered from it provided the deeply sampled blood TCRbeta repertoires that made up the dataset. The repertoires were released in a freely available public database intended as a resource for research on the immune response to SARS-CoV-2. The samples were drawn from two sources: the first 160 participants of the ongoing ImmuneRACE study, and 1,000 to 1,500 subjects contributed by 6 global collaborators. The sample metadata nearly always contained a de-identified subject ID, COVID-19 status, age in years and sex. Where available, HLA class I and class II types were obtained from metadata supplied by the sample provider rather than from assay-based typing.

At one collaborating source in Seattle, patients were enrolled during active infection and were followed longitudinally through the course of disease. Whole blood was collected in K2EDTA tubes by collaborating institutions according to the institutions' own protocols. For TCRbeta analysis, collaborators shipped samples in one of three forms: frozen whole blood, isolated PBMCs, or DNA extracted from either of those sample types. TCRbeta CDR3 regions were amplified from genomic DNA by means of the immunoSEQ Assay, a bias-controlled multiplex PCR. In the original analysis: Nucleated cell counts per sample were estimated from amplification of reference gene primers within the assay. To quantify the absolute abundance of each unique TCRbeta CDR3 rearrangement, sequence reads were collapsed and filtered. For each sample, productive Simpson clonality was calculated by taking the square root of Simpson's diversity index across productive rearrangements. TCRdb obtained this table from immuneACCESS and retained in-frame rearrangements with V and J assigned. These tables miss some clones; where compared with another copy, unresolved V genes account for less than half of the shortfall, and the remainder is unexplained. Clonal size and the V and J genes are those of that table, whereas D and trimming came from the DNA. The sample includes 250,000 to 400,000 clones, with 88% observed a single time. The top ten clones comprise 1.5% to 2% of the sample.

From a lookup of the germline V gene, CDR1 and CDR2 are SGHAT and FQNNGV. Taken from cysteine to phenylalanine, the CDR3 has 15 residues. The only DNA kept is the CDR3, 45 bases in frame from the first base. The junction shows trimming of 1 base on V and 11 bases on J, plus 18 bases between the germline ends. Beyond this particular receptor, the publication reports: How much clinical and demographic metadata was included differed by source and by participant, and the metadata was provided uncurated.

Comment on this clone: No cognate antigen has been identified for it. No quality values exist for individual bases; no much larger clone is one base distant.

What was sequenced was peripheral blood. The source of this sequence is a woman aged 25-40 years with COVID-19, enrolled during active disease. The sequence links TRBV11-2 to TRBJ1-5; the D region possibly corresponds to TRBD1 (6 bases align). The nucleotides are TGTGCCAGCAGCTTAGGGCCCCACGAGGGGGGGGCCCAGCATTTT. Its amino acids are CASSLGPHEGGAQHF.